Listed here are 3 T cell receptor beta chains from one sample, sequenced in a study of Graves' ophthalmopathy and Graves' hyperthyroidism. RNA transcripts yielded amplified TCR beta CDR3 regions. First-round RT-PCR relied on HTBI primers, and a second-round multiplex PCR came next. TCRdb analysed the multiplex PCR reads with MiXCR anew, one entry per CDR3 protein. This table has some 150,000 distinct CDR3 sequences, around 39% appearing once. The sample taken for sequencing was peripheral blood. The receptors come from a man aged 30 to 39 with Graves' ophthalmopathy.

This clonotype appeared many times. The gene calls are TRBV5-6 and TRBJ2-5, with 7 bases fitting TRBD1. This CDR3 spans 14 amino acids. CDR1 is SGHDT and CDR2 is YYEEEE in the germline V gene. The V gene end was trimmed by 4 bases and the J gene end by 0 bases; junction bases not matched to a gene: 3. The CDR3 DNA sequence: TGTGCCAGCAGCCAGGACAGGTACCAAGAGACCCAGTACTTC. Translated: CASSQDRYQETQYF. The variable domain in full, with the rest retrieved from reference TRBV5-6 and TRBJ2-5, is DAGVTQSPTHLIKTRGQQVTLRCSPKSGHDTVSWYQQALGQGPQFIFQYYEEEERQRGNFPDRFSGHQFPNYSSELNVNALLLGDSALYLCASSQDRYQETQYFGPGTRLLVL.

In its sample, this clonotype was seen many times. The genes are TRBV12-3 or TRBV12-4 and TRBJ2-7; no clear D gene. V shed 4 bases and J shed 5 bases, with 9 bases lying between them. The CDR3 sequence is 12 residues long. The CDR3 bases are TGTGCCAGCAGTTGGATTGGGGACGAGCAGTACTTC. Translation: CASSWIGDEQYF.

This clonotype was counted at least ten times. V and J are TRBV24-1 and TRBJ1-2, with TRBD1 matching 7 bases. With 4 bases clipped from V and 9 bases from J, the junction kept 13 bases outside the gene matches. Germline assignment: CDR1 KGHDR and CDR2 SFDVKD. The CDR3 contains 15 residues. The chain's CDR3 is CATSEIRQGDMRYTF. The CDR3 DNA sequence: TGTGCCACCAGTGAAATACGACAGGGCGATATGCGCTACACCTTC.